The clone carrying this TCR beta chain has a handful of counts. The antigen remains undetermined. Germline-derived CDR1 and CDR2 are MNHNS and SASEGT. This CDR3 is built from 15 residues. With 5 bases clipped from V and 4 bases from J, the junction kept 10 bases outside the gene matches. These data originate in a study of vaccination and CD4 T cells after COVID-19. Regarding treatment: approximately nine-day PBMC culture with coronavirus spike peptide pools or control peptides (ViraFEST assay). Peptide pool stimulation in ViraFEST expanded antigen-specific T cells, whose TCRs were then sequenced. Study-wide results and limits: Spike mono-reactivity was found in 304 of the 307 vaccine-specific clones identified in convalescent patients.

Sequencing of the DNA from cultured CD4+ T cells was carried out with the Oncomine TCR Beta short-read assay. Once CD4+ T cells had been cultured, genomic DNA was extracted from them. Using its own MiXCR run on the PCR reads, TCRdb lists one record per CDR3 protein. Of around 19,000 distinct CDR3 sequences detected, roughly 40% appear once; the ten largest clones hold around 18%. Sequences were derived from CD4+ T cells from blood, cultured in vitro, sampled before SARS-CoV-2 vaccination. The clonotype comes from a human donor who received a COVID-19 vaccine. The chain recombines TRBV6-1 with TRBJ1-2, with 7 bases lining up with TRBD1. Here the CDR3 reads CASSTTGDRGYGYTF. The CDR3 DNA reads TGTGCCAGCAGTACCACAGGGGACAGAGGCTATGGCTACACCTTC.